The source of this TCR beta chain is a study of regulatory T cells in long-lasting Graves disease (dated by TCRdb to 2020 to 2022). General notes on the study: To count as having persistent Graves' disease, a patient had to have received antithyroid drug treatment for over 5 years with TSH receptor autoantibodies remaining persistently positive. TCR sequencing covered some 13 persistent and around 20 newly diagnosed Graves' disease patients, 33 samples in total. On average, persistent Graves' disease patients in the clinical cohort had been on antithyroid drugs for about 10.3 years. This study used TCR sequencing and RNA sequencing of peripheral blood to compare persistent Graves' disease patients against newly diagnosed Graves' disease patients. The study took place in China and was registered as a clinical trial. What the work shows at the level of the full study, not this receptor alone: The study examined only peripheral blood because the primary lesion, thyroid tissue, could not be accessed. Sequencing and analysis were limited to the TCR beta chain. A larger number of public clonotypes was shared among persistent patients (over 2,500) than among newly diagnosed patients (roughly 930). As a limitation, the authors acknowledged that the small sample size may reduce accuracy. Lower TCR Shannon entropy and fewer highly expanded clones were observed in persistent Graves' disease patients than in newly diagnosed patients, which suggested clonal expansion. Persistent disease showed preferential use of TRBV28, TRBJ1-2 and TRBJ2-5, whereas newly diagnosed disease favored TRBV20-1 and TRBJ2-1.

Read against the paper, the sample's time point label means: persistent/refractory GD, antithyroid drugs over 5 years with positive TRAb. For both TCR sequencing and RNA sequencing, RNA was extracted from PBMCs using TRIzol. The diagnosis of Graves' disease followed American Thyroid Association guidelines. Patients for the study were recruited at an endocrinology department in Xi'an, China. Each patient gave 9 to 10 milliliters of peripheral blood, collected in an EDTA anticoagulant tube. Ficoll Paque Plus density gradient separation was used to isolate PBMCs, and no additional T cell sorting was done. An Agilent 2100 Bioanalyzer and agarose gel were used to assess RNA quality, and a NanoDrop 2000 was used to measure RNA concentration. The receptor library was made with multiplex PCR. Sequencing relied on an Illumina HiSeq 4000. CDR3 regions were amplified by Arm-PCR with iRepertoire HTBI primers to construct TCR beta libraries. Before sequencing, the PCR products underwent gel purification. The paper's data handling went like this. Gene usage analysis of CDR3 amino acid clonotypes used the 62 TRBV and about 14 TRBJ segments found across samples. Filtered high-quality paired reads were merged into contigs using COPE and FqMerger. Contigs were aligned with BLAST to IMGT TRBV, TRBD and TRBJ reference genes, and CDR3 was defined per IMGT. Any clonotype with a frequency above 0.1% was counted as a highly expanded clone. Shannon entropy served as the measure of repertoire diversity, while the Gini coefficient captured V-J evenness. A clonotype found in more than one individual was treated as public. TCRdb itself trimmed the public reads at Q25 with fastp, ran MiXCR and retained productive beta chains. Each CDR3 protein appears once, grouped with its most common genes and DNA. The V and J calls shown here were made by TCRdb, not taken from the authors' results. A total of about 400,000 distinct CDR3 sequences appear in this sample, around 21% of them only once. The biggest ten clones account for around 20% of the sample.

The sample holds many counts of this clonotype. Its antigen is still unknown. No base qualities exist here, and no much larger clone lies one base off it. V sheds 4 bases and J sheds 2 bases, leaving 14 bases between their ends. For CDR1 and CDR2, the germline V gene (reference sequence) lists LNHNV and YYDKDF. The CDR3 starts with the cysteine, ends with the phenylalanine, and has 16 residues. The CDR3 DNA has 48 bases and is translated from base 1. This clonotype originated in a female donor with Graves disease. The rearrangement combines TRBV15 with TRBJ2-2, with TRBD2 as a weak D call on 6 bases. The source material was peripheral blood mononuclear cells (PBMCs), sampled when the disease was refractory, from a patient treated with antithyroid drugs. In nucleotides, the sequence is TGTGCCACCAGCACCGGGGGAGGTGGCAACACCGGGGAGCTGTTTTTT. This translates into CATSTGGGGNTGELFF. Reference TRBV15 and TRBJ2-2 genes cover what lies past the CDR3, so the full variable domain is DAMVIQNPRYQVTQFGKPVTLSCSQTLNHNVMYWYQQKSSQAPKLLFHYYDKDFNNEADTPDNFQSRRPNTSFCFLDIRSPGLGDTAMYLCATSTGGGGNTGELFFGEGSRLTVL.